A single sample is the source of the 18 T cell receptor beta chains below, sequenced in a study of cytomegalovirus exposure and HLA in healthy donors. Primers: 60 Vbeta forward and 13 Jbeta reverse. Method: immunoSEQ multiplex PCR; TCRdb's copy keeps in-frame clones and lacks some. Of about 170,000 clones listed, 60% to 85% were seen once; the top ten hold approximately 3.4%. The material sequenced was PBMCs. Receptor source: a female donor in good health and CMV-seronegative.

V gene TRBV5-4 combines with J gene TRBJ2-7; no definite D call. The CDR3 consists of 12 residues. V was pared by 6 bases and J by 3 bases, with 10 bases between. The V gene's germline CDR1 is SGHNT and CDR2 YYREEE (reference sequence). The CDR3 is CASTLDSYEQYF. CDR3 DNA sequence: TGTGCCAGCACCTTAGATAGCTACGAGCAGTACTTC.

The CDR3 sequence: CASRSLALYEQFF. In DNA form, the CDR3 reads TGTGCCAGCAGATCTCTAGCTCTGTACGAGCAGTTCTTC. The V call is TRBV6-5, the J call TRBJ2-1, with D possibly matching TRBD2 (5 bases). This CDR3 is 13 amino acids long. V shed 6 bases and J shed 10 bases, with 16 bases lying between them. Germline V CDR1 and CDR2: MNHEY, SVGAGI.

This chain uses TRBV9 with TRBJ2-7, with D hard to call. The germline gives CDR1 SGDLS, CDR2 YYNGEE. CDR3 size: 11 residues. V was trimmed by 4 bases and J by 1 base, leaving 3 bases between them. The CDR3 coding sequence is TGTGCCAGCAGCCCTTCCTACGAGCAGTACTTC. It is translated as CASSPSYEQYF.

With respect to this clone: A read error may produce the germline difference seen at one junction end. The V call is TRBV15, the J call TRBJ2-7; 7 bases are a match to TRBD1. Germline-derived CDR1 and CDR2 are LNHNV and YYDKDF (reference sequence). The CDR3 is made up of 15 amino acids. CDR3 nucleotide sequence: TGTGCCACCAGCAGAGATGGGGGACAGCCAGGCCCTCAGGACTTC. It codes for CATSRDGGQPGPQDF. Full variable domain (remainder filled in from reference TRBV15 and TRBJ2-7): DAMVIQNPRYQVTQFGKPVTLSCSQTLNHNVMYWYQQKSSQAPKLLFHYYDKDFNNEADTPDNFQSRRPNTSFCFLDIRSPGLGDTAMYLCATSRDGGQPGPQDFGPGTRLTVT.

This rearrangement joins TRBV7-3 to TRBJ2-3; 8 nucleotides match TRBD1. Germline trimming cut 4 bases from V and 2 bases from J; bases unmatched to any gene: 5. The CDR3 totals 15 residues. In germline, CDR1 is SGHTA, CDR2 FQGTGA. CDR3 DNA sequence: TGTGCCAGCAGCTCCCCAGGGGGCCCCACAGATACGCAGTATTTT. It is translated as CASSSPGGPTDTQYF.

The V and J genes are TRBV5-6 and TRBJ1-1; D is unclear. V gave up 0 bases and J gave up 4 bases, with 10 bases separating them. CDR3 length equals 14 residues. Germline lookup yields CDR1 SGHDT and CDR2 YYEEEE. The CDR3 protein is CASSLARSGTEAFF. For the CDR3, the DNA is TGTGCCAGCAGCTTGGCACGGTCGGGCACTGAAGCTTTCTTT.

V is TRBV19 and J is TRBJ2-3, with 8 bases fitting TRBD1. Germline V gives CDR1 LNHDA, CDR2 SQIVND (reference sequence). The CDR3 extends over 15 amino acids. Losses at the gene ends were 10 bases for V and 6 bases for J; bases not matched to a gene: 15. CDR3 sequence (DNA): TGTGCCACCGAAAATGGGGGACAGGAAGGTGATACGCAGTATTTT. Its translation: CATENGGQEGDTQYF.

J is TRBJ2-5 and V is TRBV5-1, with 10 bases that match TRBD2. Germline V gene sequence: CDR1 SGHRS, CDR2 YFSETQ. The ends lost 7 bases at V and 2 bases at J; junction bases unmatched: 5. The CDR3 length is 14 residues. The CDR3 bases are TGCGCCAGCCGAACTAGCGGGGCTCAAGAGACCCAGTACTTC. Amino acid sequence: CASRTSGAQETQYF.

The chain carries TRBV25-1 and TRBJ2-3, with TRBD2 matching over 8 bases. This CDR3 has 13 residues. Looked up from germline, CDR1 is MGHDK and CDR2 is SYGVNS. The ends lost 6 bases at V and 1 base at J; junction bases unmatched: 0. The CDR3 nucleotides read TGTGCCAGCAGGCGGGGGGGCACAGATACGCAGTATTTT. Protein sequence: CASRRGGTDTQYF.

V is TRBV7-9 and J is TRBJ2-2; 15 bases match TRBD2. Germline CDR1 and CDR2: SEHNR and FQNEAQ (reference sequence). The CDR3 totals 16 residues. J gave up 5 bases and V 5 bases, and 3 bases lay outside the gene matches. As DNA, the CDR3 is TGTGCCAGCAGCCCGGGACTAGCGGGAGGTACCGGGGAGCTGTTTTTT. Its translation is CASSPGLAGGTGELFF.

The V and J genes are TRBV30 and TRBJ1-1; 7 nucleotides match TRBD1. CDR1 is GTSNPN, CDR2 SVGIG, per germline (reference sequence). The V segment lost 3 bases and the J segment 6 bases; nucleotides outside the gene matches: 10. The CDR3 loop spans 14 amino acids. CDR3 amino acids: CAWRGGLHKAEAFF. In DNA, the CDR3 is TGTGCCTGGAGAGGGGGCCTTCATAAGGCTGAAGCTTTCTTT.

V is TRBV6-5 and J is TRBJ2-5, with a possible D match to TRBD1 (6 bases). The germline V gene encodes CDR1 MNHEY and CDR2 SVGAGI. Trimming removed 2 bases at V and 7 bases at J, with 14 bases between. The CDR3 extends over 14 amino acids. The CDR3 region is CASSYEGVVGTQYF. CDR3 in DNA: TGTGCCAGCAGTTACGAGGGGGTTGTGGGGACCCAGTACTTC.

The genes are TRBV6-5 and TRBJ2-5; possible D gene TRBD2, 6 bases. This CDR3 contains 15 residues. Trimming shortened V by 6 bases and J by 0 bases, and 14 bases separated the two germline ends. Germline CDR1 MNHEY, CDR2 SVGAGI. DNA for the CDR3: TGTGCCAGCAGACCGGGACTTCGGTACCAAGAGACCCAGTACTTC. Amino acids: CASRPGLRYQETQYF.

The chain uses TRBV4-2 and TRBJ2-3; 12 bases fit TRBD2. The ends lost 2 bases at V and 2 bases at J; junction bases unmatched: 5. Germline CDR1 LGHNA, CDR2 YNFKEQ. The CDR3 totals 17 residues. CDR3 loop: CASSQRLAGDPTDTQYF. The CDR3 coding sequence is TGTGCCAGCAGCCAAAGACTAGCGGGAGACCCCACAGATACGCAGTATTTT.

The chain carries TRBV6-5 and TRBJ2-7; D unresolved. The CDR3 covers 14 residues. Germline CDR1 MNHEY, CDR2 SVGAGI. V shed 2 bases and J shed 3 bases, with 11 bases lying between them. In nucleotides, the CDR3 is TGTGCCAGCAGTTACGTCGGCGGAAACTACGAGCAGTACTTC. This translates into CASSYVGGNYEQYF.

V gene TRBV7-9 combines with J gene TRBJ1-5; D ambiguous. The CDR3 extends over 14 amino acids. Germline-derived CDR1 and CDR2 are SEHNR and FQNEAQ (reference sequence). The V end was cut by 0 bases, the J end by 2 bases, with 5 bases between. The CDR3 nucleotides read TGTGCCAGCAGCTTAGCCATAGGCAATCAGCCCCAGCATTTT. Its protein is CASSLAIGNQPQHF.

This chain joins TRBV5-6 and TRBJ1-2; 8 bases align to TRBD1. Germline V gives CDR1 SGHDT, CDR2 YYEEEE. This CDR3 is built from 14 residues. After removal of 0 bases from V and 7 bases from J, the junction contained 5 bases not matched to a gene. This CDR3 is CASSLGTGLAGYTF. Written as DNA, the CDR3 is TGTGCCAGCAGCTTGGGGACAGGGCTTGCTGGCTACACCTTC.

This clone was detected only a few times. The J gene is TRBJ2-3, the V gene TRBV5-4, with 12 bases identical to TRBD2. The CDR3 sequence is 15 residues long. With V trimmed by 4 bases and J by 4 bases, 4 bases remained unmatched. In germline, CDR1 is SGHNT, CDR2 YYREEE (reference sequence). The CDR3 sequence is CASSLLAGGSDTQYF. CDR3 nucleotides: TGTGCCAGCAGCCTCCTAGCGGGGGGGTCAGATACGCAGTATTTT. The full variable domain, with the rest looked up from reference TRBV5-4 and TRBJ2-3, is ETGVTQSPTHLIKTRGQQVTLRCSSQSGHNTVSWYQQALGQGPQFIFQYYREEENGRGNFPPRFSGLQFPNYSSELNVNALELDDSALYLCASSLLAGGSDTQYFGPGTRLTVL.